Shown below are 3 T cell receptor beta chains from a single sample sequenced in a study of T cells in Graves' hyperthyroidism and ophthalmopathy. Regions amplified from RNA transcripts were the TCR beta CDR3 regions. The TCR CDR3 was amplified in a first-round RT-PCR using the HTBI primer set. A single record per CDR3 protein comes from TCRdb applying MiXCR to the multiplex PCR reads. The repertoire consists of about 590,000 distinct CDR3 sequences, with 12% to 15% occurring once and the leading ten covering about 6.6%. What was sequenced was blood. Source of these receptors: a woman between 18 and 29 years old with Graves' ophthalmopathy.

This clonotype was observed at least ten times. The V call is TRBV18, the J call TRBJ2-7; TRBD2 is a possible D gene (5 bases). The germline gives CDR1 KGHSH, CDR2 LQKENI. The CDR3 has 15 residues. Trimming left V 0 bases short and J 3 bases short, with 12 bases between. CDR3 protein: CASSPPGRGHYEQYF. CDR3 nucleotides: TGTGCCAGCTCACCACCCGGACGAGGGCACTACGAGCAGTACTTC.

On this clonotype: This could be a read error, since a much larger clone is one nucleotide away. In nucleotides, the CDR3 is TGCAGTGCTAGTTGGTCAAGCCGAACAAATGAGCAGTTCTTC. This codes for CSASWSSRTNEQFF. This chain links TRBV20-1 with TRBJ2-1; D is ambiguous. Per the germline V gene, CDR1 is DFQATT and CDR2 is SNEGSKA (reference sequence). This CDR3 has 14 residues. V was clipped by 3 bases and J by 7 bases, with 16 bases between them.

This chain uses TRBV12-3 or TRBV12-4 with TRBJ1-4; 8 nucleotides line up with TRBD1. V lost 4 bases and J lost 10; bases outside the gene matches: 11. The CDR3 loop spans 15 amino acids. CDR3 protein: CASSSAGTGPLKLFF. The CDR3 coding sequence is TGTGCCAGCAGTTCCGCGGGGACAGGCCCCCTAAAACTGTTTTTT.